This entry lists 5 T cell receptor beta chains sequenced from one sample in a study of radiation and T cells in renal cell carcinoma (dated by TCRdb to the early 2020s). The time point label, read with the paper, signifies: blood 4 weeks post-SBRT, at nephrectomy. In the paper's terms, the treatment or condition label means: 15 Gy SBRT to primary tumor, nephrectomy 4 weeks later. Library prep was done by the immunoSEQ multiplex PCR assay. Entries here come from immuneACCESS through TCRdb and include only in-frame sequences with V and J called. Some clones fail to appear in such tables; in the studies checked, an unresolved V gene covers under half of the shortfall, and the cause of the remainder is unknown. Recorded for this sample are about 140,000 clones; 75% to 90% of them occurred a single time. The ten largest clones represent 15% to 20% of the sample. Here the sequenced sample was blood, taken from a patient whose treatment included radiotherapy and nephrectomy. The receptors come from a woman aged 50 to 60 with renal cell carcinoma.

This chain uses TRBV27 with TRBJ2-7; 7 nucleotides match TRBD1. The CDR3 length is 14 residues. CDR1 MNHEY and CDR2 SMNVEV come from the germline V gene (reference sequence). The V segment lost 6 bases and the J segment 3 bases; nucleotides outside the gene matches: 8. The CDR3 spells CASSAKQGIYEQYF. The CDR3 nucleotides are TGTGCCAGCAGCGCTAAACAGGGGATCTACGAGCAGTACTTC.

The chain couples TRBV7-9 to TRBJ2-1, with 9 bases identical to TRBD2. This CDR3 region has 16 residues. V trimming: 4 bases; J trimming: 0 bases; junction bases outside the gene matches: 4. Germline V CDR1 and CDR2: SEHNR, FQNEAQ (reference sequence). The CDR3 DNA reads TGTGCCAGCAGCTCATATAGCGGGAGCTCCTACAATGAGCAGTTCTTC. This encodes CASSSYSGSSYNEQFF.

The chain employs TRBV2 and TRBJ2-5; the D gene is possibly TRBD1 (5 bases). The V end lost 2 bases, the J end lost 5 bases, and 9 bases lay between the germline ends. The CDR3 is 13 amino acids. CDR1 SNHLY and CDR2 FYNNEI come from the germline V gene. The CDR3 nucleotides read TGTGCCAGCAGTGAACCCTGGGGCGAGACCCAGTACTTC. Translating it yields CASSEPWGETQYF. Full variable domain (missing parts from reference TRBV2 and TRBJ2-5): EPEVTQTPSHQVTQMGQEVILRCVPISNHLYFYWYRQILGQKVEFLVSFYNNEISEKSEIFDDQFSVERPDGSNFTLKIRSTKLEDSAMYFCASSEPWGETQYFGPGTRLLVL.

This sequence joins TRBV5-8 and TRBJ1-2, with D unresolved. V lost 7 bases and J lost 10, with 14 bases in between. The CDR3 length is 11 residues. Germline V lookup: CDR1 SGHTS, CDR2 YDEGEE. The CDR3 is CASPYRAPYTF. The DNA of the CDR3 is TGTGCCAGCCCCTACCGGGCGCCCTACACCTTC.

The rearrangement joins TRBV19 to TRBJ1-5; perhaps TRBD1 as D (5 bases). CDR1 and CDR2 (germline): LNHDA, SQIVND (reference sequence). Trimming removed 10 bases from V and 1 base from J, with 14 bases in between. The CDR3 has 14 residues. The CDR3 coding sequence is TGTGCCACCTCGCCAGGGACCAGCAATCAGCCCCAGCATTTT. It is translated as CATSPGTSNQPQHF. Looking up the rest from reference TRBV19 and TRBJ1-5 gives the full variable domain: DGGITQSPKYLFRKEGQNVTLSCEQNLNHDAMYWYRQDPGQGLRLIYYSQIVNDFQKGDIAEGYSVSREKKESFPLTVTSAQKNPTAFYLCATSPGTSNQPQHFGDGTRLSIL.